This T cell receptor (beta chain) was recovered during a study of beta chain features in type 1 diabetes (dated by TCRdb to about 2018). Background for the entire study: Patients and healthy donors did not differ in mean age, gender distribution, total cell number or subset yield. In the study, recently diagnosed type 1 diabetes patients and matched healthy donors were compared on the TCRB repertoires of their sorted circulating CD4+ T cell subsets. Regulatory and stem cell-like memory subsets were isolated from only 8 patients and roughly 8 healthy donors, whereas naive and central memory subsets came from all 30 or so donors. A total of approximately 110,000,000 sorted cells were examined across all samples, and a strong correlation was observed between cell number per subset and RNA yield.

Study-level results and caveats: Because the HLA sub-analyses included only small numbers of individuals, any influence of HLA type on TCRB rearrangement was left unresolved. Because cDNA was sequenced instead of genomic DNA, highly expressing activated cells could be over-represented, though the groups showed no difference in activation or CD3 levels. A moderate but significant shortening of TCRB CDR3 length was observed in type 1 diabetes patients in all four CD4+ subsets. Naive, central memory and regulatory TCRB repertoires appeared to be more alike among patients than among healthy donors. Patients with type 1 diabetes made fewer insertions and deleted more nucleotides at VDJ recombination sites, implying thymic rearrangement abnormalities. Shorter templates might be favored by PCR, yet because patient and control samples were amplified and corrected together, any such skew would affect both groups equally.

For CDR1 and CDR2, the germline V gene lists MGHDK and SYGVNS. The junction shows trimming of 3 bases on V and 6 bases on J, plus 17 bases between the germline ends. The CDR3, cysteine through phenylalanine, is 15 amino acids long. CDR3 DNA only is kept here, 45 bases in frame from base 1. Each donor gave one peripheral blood draw, averaging approximately 120 mL, which was collected into heparinised tubes. A BD FACSAria II was used to sort naive, central memory, regulatory and stem cell-like memory CD4+ T cells with a panel that included CD45RO, CCR7, CD25, CD127, CD95 and CD27. A purity above 95% was achieved for all sorted populations. Right away, PBMCs were isolated by Lymphoprep density gradient centrifugation and were stained directly, with no culture step. So that batch effects would be minimized, each experiment stained and sorted samples in pairs, pairing one healthy donor with one patient.

About this clone: Its recognized antigen is unknown. Per-base quality was not reported, and no clone a single base away is much larger than it.

The entire amount of isolated RNA was reverse transcribed using the High Capacity cDNA Reverse Transcription Kit, so the sequenced TCRB transcripts were expressed ones. Deep immunoSEQ sequencing was applied to naive, central memory and regulatory T cell samples, giving an average of about 3.6 million total reads per sample. Sorted cells were lysed in RLT buffer, and RNA was extracted using DNase-treated RNeasy Micro or Mini kits according to cell number. To prevent cross-contamination, each cell subset was processed individually, whereas patient and healthy donor samples were processed jointly. The immunoSEQ multiplex PCR was used to amplify TCRB sequences from cDNA, generating 87-bp fragments that spanned the CDR3 region. Sequencing of the amplicons was performed on the Illumina HiSeq platform. In the original analysis: PCR bias was corrected computationally using synthetic template baselines, and reads within Hamming distance 2 were collapsed, with unmergeable singletons discarded. By aligning reads against IMGT, V, D and J genes, CDR3 length, and insertions or deletions at six rearrangement sites were assigned. Within each subset, clonotype counts were normalized to sorted cell number, after which true diversity and Gini coefficients were computed with the tcR R package. The overlap coefficient, calculated on TCRB nucleotide sequences, was used to measure repertoire sharing. As a proxy for the pre-selection repertoire, out-of-frame TCRB sequences from naive cells were analyzed. Entries here come from immuneACCESS through TCRdb and include only in-frame sequences with V and J called. Some clones fail to appear in such tables; in the studies checked, an unresolved V gene covers under half of the shortfall, and the cause of the remainder is unknown. V and J calls and clone size are given by that table; D and trimming were obtained from the DNA. The sample table records about 650,000 clones; around 12% of these occur just once. The leading ten clones occupy 0.09% to 0.15% of the sample.

The TCR comes from a man aged 30 to 39 with type 1 diabetes. Recombination joined TRBV25-1 with TRBJ1-1; confidence is insufficient to name the D gene. Sequencing was done on a sample of naive CD4+ T cells from blood. Interpreted using the paper, the cell subset or site label stands for: true naive CD4+ T cells. The DNA sequence is TGTGCCAGCAGTGAGGGAACCCTAGGGCGGCCTGAAGCTTTCTTT. This yields the protein CASSEGTLGRPEAFF.